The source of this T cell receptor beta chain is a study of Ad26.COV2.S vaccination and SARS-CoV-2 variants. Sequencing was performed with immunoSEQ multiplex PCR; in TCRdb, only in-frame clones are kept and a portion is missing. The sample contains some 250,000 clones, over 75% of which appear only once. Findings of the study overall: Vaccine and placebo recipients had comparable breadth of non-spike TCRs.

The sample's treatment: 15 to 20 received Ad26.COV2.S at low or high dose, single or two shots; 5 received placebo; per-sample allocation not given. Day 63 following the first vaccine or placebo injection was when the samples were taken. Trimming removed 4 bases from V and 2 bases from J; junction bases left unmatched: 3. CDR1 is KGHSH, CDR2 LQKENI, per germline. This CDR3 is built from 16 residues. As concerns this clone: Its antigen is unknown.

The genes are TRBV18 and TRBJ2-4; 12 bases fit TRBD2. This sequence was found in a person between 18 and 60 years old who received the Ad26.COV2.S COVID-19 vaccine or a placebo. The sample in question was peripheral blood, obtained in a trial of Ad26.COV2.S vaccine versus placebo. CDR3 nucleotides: TGTGCCAGCTCACTTGGACTAGCGGGGACCAAAAACATTCAGTACTTC. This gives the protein CASSLGLAGTKNIQYF.